This T cell receptor (beta chain) was captured in a study of T cells in Graves' hyperthyroidism and ophthalmopathy. Patients showing uncontrolled infection, other autoimmune disease, pregnancy or lactation were ineligible. Cells are PBMCs isolated from 9 to 10 ml of fresh blood. This clonotype was seen repeatedly, ten times or more. RNA transcripts served as the template for amplifying TCR beta CDR3 regions. Using the HTBI primer set, a first-round RT-PCR was run on the TCR CDR3. TCRdb reprocessed the multiplex PCR reads with MiXCR, giving one entry per CDR3 protein. The repertoire holds 600,000 to 650,000 distinct CDR3 sequences, with 15% to 20% as singletons. The CDR3 runs to 13 residues. Looked up from germline, CDR1 is KGHSH and CDR2 is LQKENI. Trimming pared 3 bases from V and 2 bases from J, leaving 8 bases between.

The source material was blood. The clonotype was recovered from a woman aged 25 to 39 with Graves' hyperthyroidism. The V and J genes are TRBV18 and TRBJ2-7; D is undetermined. CDR3 loop: CASSPPATYEQYF. The DNA of the CDR3 is TGTGCCAGCTCACCCCCAGCTACCTACGAGCAGTACTTC. Filled out from reference TRBV18 and TRBJ2-7, the complete variable domain reads NAGVMQNPRHLVRRRGQEARLRCSPMKGHSHVYWYRQLPEEGLKFMVYLQKENIIDESGMPKERFSAEFPKEGPSILRIQQVVRGDSAAYFCASSPPATYEQYFGPGTRLTVT.